This T cell receptor (beta chain) emerged from a study of tumor-infiltrating lymphocytes in primary liver carcinoma. Total RNA (around 500 ng) served as template for TCR beta cDNA synthesis primed by a constant-region primer. Slightly modified ARM-PCR with three nested multiplex PCR rounds yielded TCR beta libraries. The first two PCR rounds used TRBV1-TRBV30 forward primers with a C-beta reverse primer, 9 to 11 cycles each. TCRdb recomputed calls from the multiplex PCR reads with MiXCR, one row per CDR3 protein. This repertoire shows around 100,000 distinct CDR3 sequences, approximately 70% found once; its top ten account for 9% to 15%. The source material, 20-30 mg of unsorted bulk tissue, was used to co-extract RNA and DNA. The patients lived with chronic HBV infection and had not yet received any treatment. Notes on the study in general: Only about 7.5-25% of top clones spanned all five tumor regions.

As regards this clonotype: What it binds is not known. A read error may account for a junction end that differs from germline.

The germline CDR1 and CDR2 sequences are MNHEY and SVGEGT. The CDR3 totals 20 residues. The chain carries TRBV6-2 or TRBV6-3 and TRBJ2-7, with TRBD2 matching over 12 bases. The TCR originated in a woman aged 60 to 75 with primary liver carcinoma and hepatitis B virus infection. The specimen was liver tumor tissue from sampling region 2. Subset in this sample: tumor region T2, inferior pole. The CDR3 here is CASSYLGHGLTSGRMAEQYF. CDR3 DNA: TGTGCCAGCAGTTACCTTGGACATGGTTTGACTAGCGGGAGAATGGCCGAGCAATACTTC.